The 10 T cell receptor beta chains given below trace back to one sample, sequenced in a study of shared clonotypes between healthy human individuals. Using immunoSEQ multiplex PCR, the repertoire was profiled, and TCRdb retains in-frame clones only, with some absent. This sample has 700,000 or so clones, with 72% found just once. The sequencing sample was made of memory CD4+ T cells sorted from blood. As to subset: CD45RA-negative fraction. These receptor sequences come from a woman in her twenties or thirties in good health.

This clone was observed a handful of times. The J gene is TRBJ1-2, the V gene TRBV2; 7 bases fit TRBD1. This CDR3 has 14 amino acids. Germline-derived CDR1 and CDR2 are SNHLY and FYNNEI. V shed 6 bases, J shed 4 bases, and the junction held 8 bases outside the gene matches. Here the CDR3 DNA reads TGTGCCAGCAGAGGGGGACAGCGCAGCTATGGCTACACCTTC. Its protein product is CASRGGQRSYGYTF.

The V and J genes are TRBV11-2 and TRBJ1-1; D possibly corresponds to TRBD1 (6 bases). Deletions cut 1 base from V and 11 bases from J, with 8 bases between. This CDR3 contains 11 residues. The V gene's germline CDR1 is SGHAT and CDR2 FQNNGV. CDR3 loop: CASSLGGGAFF. For the CDR3, the DNA is TGTGCCAGCAGCTTAGGGGGGGGCGCTTTCTTT. The entire variable domain, with the rest obtained from reference TRBV11-2 and TRBJ1-1, is as follows: EAGVAQSPRYKIIEKRQSVAFWCNPISGHATLYWYQQILGQGPKLLIQFQNNGVVDDSQLPKDRFSAERLKGVDSTLKIQPAKLEDSAVYLCASSLGGGAFFGQGTRLTVV.

The CDR3 nucleotides are TGTGCCAGCAGCCCCCGGGACAGGGGGCCGGAGACCCAGTACTTC. Translation gives CASSPRDRGPETQYF. This rearrangement joins TRBV4-2 to TRBJ2-5, with 12 bases matching TRBD1. V dropped 4 bases and J dropped 5; count of bases not matched to a gene: 5. The CDR3 has 15 amino acids. Germline CDR1 reads LGHNA; CDR2 reads YNFKEQ.

As regards this clone: Other DNA sequences in this specimen translate into the identical CDR3. The chain has TRBV5-1 and TRBJ1-1, with D possibly being TRBD1 (6 bases). This CDR3 has 14 amino acids. Trimming stripped 0 bases from V and 2 bases from J, with 8 bases between. Germline CDR1 SGHRS, CDR2 YFSETQ. CDR3 in DNA: TGCGCCAGCAGCTTGGAACAGGGTAACACTGAAGCTTTCTTT. Translation gives CASSLEQGNTEAFF.

The J gene is TRBJ2-3, the V gene TRBV7-9; maybe TRBD1 (6 bases). V dropped 5 bases and J dropped 0 bases, with 15 bases sitting between them. CDR3 length equals 16 residues. Germline V gene sequence: CDR1 SEHNR, CDR2 FQNEAQ (reference sequence). The CDR3 reads CASSIKPGQSTDTQYF. The CDR3 DNA sequence: TGTGCCAGCAGCATAAAGCCGGGACAAAGCACAGATACGCAGTATTTT.

This clone has only a few counts. This chain connects TRBV2 to TRBJ1-5; D is ambiguous. Trimming removed 7 bases at V and 0 bases at J, with 16 bases between. The CDR3 loop spans 16 amino acids. Germline V CDR1 and CDR2: SNHLY, FYNNEI. CDR3 sequence (DNA): TGTGCCAGCACCCCTCGGAGGGCGGATAGCAATCAGCCCCAGCATTTT. Its translation is CASTPRRADSNQPQHF.

The chain is built from TRBV28 and TRBJ1-1; D possibly corresponds to TRBD1 (5 bases). Germline lookup yields CDR1 MDHEN and CDR2 SYDVKM. The CDR3 has 14 amino acids. V gave up 6 bases and J gave up 5 bases, with 16 bases separating them. CDR3 in amino acids: CASRNQGLSTEAFF. Written as DNA, the CDR3 is TGTGCCAGCAGAAATCAGGGATTATCGACTGAAGCTTTCTTT.

The rearrangement uses TRBV19 and TRBJ2-1; D is ambiguous. V lost 6 bases, J lost 0 bases, and 15 bases lay in between. In germline, CDR1 is LNHDA, CDR2 SQIVND (reference sequence). The CDR3 loop spans 16 amino acids. The CDR3 here is CASSNSFLPSYNEQFF. The CDR3 coding sequence is TGTGCCAGTAGCAATTCCTTTCTTCCCTCCTACAATGAGCAGTTCTTC.

This chain links TRBV11-3 with TRBJ2-5, with 8 bases that match TRBD1. J gave up 4 bases and V 4 bases, and 5 bases lay outside the gene matches. The CDR3 consists of 14 residues. The germline V gene encodes CDR1 SGHNT and CDR2 YENEEA. In nucleotides, the CDR3 is TGTGCCAGCAGCTCCAGGACAGGGCTAGAGACCCAGTACTTC. Translation gives CASSSRTGLETQYF.

The chain combines TRBV2 with TRBJ1-1, with no clear D. There are 13 residues in the CDR3. Trimming left V 2 bases short and J 6 bases short, with 10 bases between. The germline V gene has CDR1 SNHLY and CDR2 FYNNEI. CDR3 residues: CASSELSLAEAFF. In DNA form, the CDR3 reads TGTGCCAGCAGTGAACTCAGCTTGGCTGAAGCTTTCTTT.